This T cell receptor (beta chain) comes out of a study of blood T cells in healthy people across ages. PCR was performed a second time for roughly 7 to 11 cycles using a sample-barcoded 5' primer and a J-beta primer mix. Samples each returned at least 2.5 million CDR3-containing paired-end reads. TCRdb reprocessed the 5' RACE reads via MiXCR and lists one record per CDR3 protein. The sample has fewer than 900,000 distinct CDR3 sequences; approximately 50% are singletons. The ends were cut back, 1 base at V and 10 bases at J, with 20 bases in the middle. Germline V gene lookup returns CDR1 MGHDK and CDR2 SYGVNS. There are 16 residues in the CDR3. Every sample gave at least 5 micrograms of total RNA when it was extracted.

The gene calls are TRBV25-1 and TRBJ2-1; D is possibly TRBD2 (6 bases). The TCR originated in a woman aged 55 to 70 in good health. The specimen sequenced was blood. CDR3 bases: TGTGCCAGCAGTGAATTGGGGGAGGCAGGATTACACGAGCAGTTCTTC. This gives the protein CASSELGEAGLHEQFF.